These 14 T cell receptor beta chains originate from one sample sequenced in a study of shared clonotypes between healthy human individuals. Sequencing used immunoSEQ multiplex PCR; TCRdb keeps in-frame clones, though not all of them. Of about 1 million clones in the sample, around three quarters were seen once. The sequencing sample was made of memory CD4+ T cells from PBMCs. Stated subset: CD45RA-negative fraction. These receptors were collected from a man in his late teens or twenties in good health. Some clones in this sample may be carry-over from other donors' samples.

The chain combines TRBV7-2 with TRBJ2-1; D might be TRBD2 (6 bases). Germline assignment: CDR1 SGHTA and CDR2 FQGNSA. V was pared by 6 bases and J by 3 bases, with 18 bases between. The CDR3 runs to 16 residues. The CDR3 coding sequence is TGTGCCAGCAGGGGGGGTGGTAGCAATCTCTACAATGAGCAGTTCTTC. It is translated as CASRGGGSNLYNEQFF. The variable domain in full, completed from reference TRBV7-2 and TRBJ2-1, reads GAGVSQSPSNKVTEKGKDVELRCDPISGHTALYWYRQSLGQGLEFLIYFQGNSAPDKSGLPSDRFSAERTGGSVSTLTIQRTQQEDSAVYLCASRGGGSNLYNEQFFGPGTRLTVL.

This rearrangement joins TRBV7-8 to TRBJ2-7; D is ambiguous. The CDR3 has 15 residues. CDR1 and CDR2 (germline): SGHVS, FQNEAQ. V lost 5 bases and J lost 2, with 16 bases in between. Here the CDR3 DNA reads TGTGCCAGCAGCCCTCTTCTGAGCCCTCCCTACGAGCAGTACTTC. Translated, it gives CASSPLLSPPYEQYF. The whole variable domain, remainder taken from reference TRBV7-8 and TRBJ2-7, is GAGVSQSPRYKVAKRGQDVALRCDPISGHVSLFWYQQALGQGPEFLTYFQNEAQLDKSGLPSDRFFAERPEGSVSTLKIQRTQQEDSAVYLCASSPLLSPPYEQYFGPGTRLTVT.

On this clone: Other DNA sequences in this specimen translate into the identical CDR3. This sequence joins TRBV27 and TRBJ2-3, with D possibly being TRBD1 (5 bases). V lost 0 bases to trimming and J lost 2 bases, with 6 bases between them. Germline assignment: CDR1 MNHEY and CDR2 SMNVEV (reference sequence). This CDR3 has 14 residues. CDR3 in amino acids: CASSLSGVTDTQYF. DNA of the CDR3: TGTGCCAGCAGTTTATCAGGGGTCACAGATACGCAGTATTTT.

The chain is built from TRBV30 and TRBJ1-6, with TRBD1 as a possible D gene (5 bases). V lost 4 bases and J lost 7, with 14 bases in between. Germline V CDR1 and CDR2: GTSNPN, SVGIG (reference sequence). The CDR3 extends over 14 amino acids. This chain's CDR3 is CAWTGTRLNSPLHF. As DNA, the CDR3 is TGTGCCTGGACCGGGACCCGTCTAAATTCACCCCTCCACTTT.

The rearrangement joins TRBV5-5 to TRBJ1-1; the match to TRBD1 covers 7 bases. The CDR3 is 16 amino acids. Germline assignment: CDR1 SGHKS and CDR2 YYEKEE (reference sequence). V was pared by 3 bases and J by 0 bases, with 8 bases of the junction left unmatched. The CDR3 region is CASSSSGGQVNTEAFF. The CDR3 region has the DNA TGTGCCAGCAGCTCTTCAGGGGGACAAGTGAACACTGAAGCTTTCTTT.

This clone showed up many times. The rearrangement joins TRBV19 to TRBJ1-4, with 7 bases fitting TRBD1. V trimming: 10 bases; J trimming: 4 bases; junction bases outside the gene matches: 6. The CDR3 is 13 amino acids. Germline V gene data show CDR1 as LNHDA and CDR2 as SQIVND (reference sequence). The CDR3 region is CATTGDLNEKLFF. CDR3 in DNA: TGTGCCACAACAGGGGATCTTAATGAAAAACTGTTTTTT.

This clone was found a few times. The chain has TRBV18 and TRBJ1-5; D gene ambiguous. Trimming took off 4 bases at V and 0 bases at J, with 10 bases between the two ends. Germline CDR1 and CDR2: KGHSH and LQKENI. The CDR3 loop spans 15 amino acids. The CDR3 nucleotides are TGTGCCAGCTCACTTGAGGCGGATAGCAATCAGCCCCAGCATTTT. It is translated as CASSLEADSNQPQHF.

The count of this clone is one. This chain uses TRBV25-1 with TRBJ1-4; D is perhaps TRBD1 (6 bases). In germline, CDR1 is MGHDK, CDR2 SYGVNS. CDR3 length: 13 residues. Trimming pared 7 bases from V and 8 bases from J, leaving 14 bases between. The CDR3 nucleotides are TGTGCCAGCACTATTCAGGGGCGGGAAAAACTGTTTTTT. Its translation is CASTIQGREKLFF. Looking up the rest from reference TRBV25-1 and TRBJ1-4 gives the full variable domain: EADIYQTPRYLVIGTGKKITLECSQTMGHDKMYWYQQDPGMELHLIHYSYGVNSTEKGDLSSESTVSRIRTEHFPLTLESARPSHTSQYLCASTIQGREKLFFGSGTQLSVL.

The chain has TRBV2 and TRBJ2-7; D not certain. Germline-derived CDR1 and CDR2 are SNHLY and FYNNEI. V was trimmed by 5 bases and J by 1 base, leaving 6 bases between them. The CDR3 consists of 12 residues. As DNA, the CDR3 is TGTGCCAGCAGTCTTGTTTCCTACGAGCAGTACTTC. Translated, it gives CASSLVSYEQYF.

The genes are TRBV7-2 and TRBJ2-1; TRBD1 or TRBD2 may be the D gene (5 bases each). Trimming removed 4 bases at V and 9 bases at J, with 13 bases between. Germline assignment: CDR1 SGHTA and CDR2 FQGNSA. The CDR3 runs 13 residues. CDR3 bases: TGTGCCAGCAGCTCCAGCTATGGGACTGAGCAGTTCTTC. Amino acid sequence: CASSSSYGTEQFF.

This clone was counted only a few times. Other DNA variants within this sample encode the same CDR3. The chain has TRBV18 and TRBJ2-1; possible D gene TRBD2, 6 bases. The CDR3 is 14 residues long. V gave up 3 bases and J gave up 5 bases, with 11 bases separating them. Germline lookup yields CDR1 KGHSH and CDR2 LQKENI. The CDR3 DNA follows: TGTGCCAGCTCACCTAGGCGGGGAGACAATGAGCAGTTCTTC. Translated, it gives CASSPRRGDNEQFF.

This clone has ten or more counts. V is TRBV5-6 and J is TRBJ2-3, with D possibly matching TRBD1 (7 bases). The CDR3 has 15 residues. CDR1 is SGHDT, CDR2 YYEEEE, per germline. The V end lost 4 bases, the J end lost 1 base, and 13 bases lay between the germline ends. The CDR3 DNA sequence: TGTGCCAGCAGCGCAGGGGGGCGCGGCACAGATACGCAGTATTTT. Translating gives CASSAGGRGTDTQYF.

The CDR3 nucleotides read TGCGCCAGCAGCCCCGCTACGAACACCGGGGAGCTGTTTTTT. This translates into CASSPATNTGELFF. The V and J genes are TRBV5-1 and TRBJ2-2; D is unclear. Germline-derived CDR1 and CDR2 are SGHRS and YFSETQ. V was clipped by 4 bases and J by 0 bases, with 7 bases between them. The CDR3 totals 14 residues.

This clone was seen only a few times. This chain links TRBV6-6 with TRBJ1-5; D is undetermined. V was shortened by 6 bases and J by 3 bases, with 6 bases between the two germline ends. The CDR3 sequence is 12 residues long. CDR1 and CDR2 from the germline V gene are MNHNY and SVGAGI (reference sequence). As DNA, the CDR3 is TGTGCCAGCAGAGGTACCAATCAGCCCCAGCATTTT. Encoded protein: CASRGTNQPQHF.